The text below deals with one T cell receptor (beta chain). The antigen is not known. The junction does not match germline at one end; this may be a read error. This record belongs to a study of Ad26.COV2.S vaccination and SARS-CoV-2 variants. Some clones are missing from TCRdb's copy, which holds only in-frame ones; the method was immunoSEQ multiplex PCR. This table has some 480,000 clones, roughly 85% appearing once. Whole-study findings and limits: Total responses of T cells may have been underestimated by the analyses of TCR breadth and depth.

Treatment here: about 20 received Ad26.COV2.S at low or high dose, single or two shots; roughly 5 received placebo; per-sample allocation not given. Sampling was done on day 63 after the first vaccine or placebo injection. Recruitment in Boston yielded a donor of adult age, 18-55 years. The input for sequencing was peripheral blood, taken in a trial of Ad26.COV2.S vaccine versus placebo. The sequence was obtained from a person between 18 and 65 years old who received the Ad26.COV2.S COVID-19 vaccine or a placebo.

The CDR3: CASSRAGATDTQYF. The CDR3 DNA reads as TGTGCTAGCAGCCGAGCGGGAGCGACAGATACGCAGTATTTT. This chain uses TRBV7-7 with TRBJ2-3; 8 bases are shared with TRBD2. The CDR3 runs to 14 residues. The germline V gene encodes CDR1 SSHAT and CDR2 FNYEAQ (reference sequence). Full variable domain (missing parts from reference TRBV7-7 and TRBJ2-3): GAGVSQSPRYKVTKRGQDVTLRCDPISSHATLYWYQQALGQGPEFLTYFNYEAQPDKSGLPSDRFSAERPEGSISTLTIQRTEQRDSAMYRCASSRAGATDTQYFGPGTRLTVL.